These T cell receptor beta chains were read from a single sample in a study of blood T cell repertoires in COVID-19. Data came from immunoSEQ multiplex PCR; TCRdb stores just in-frame clones and leaves some out. The table has 250,000 or so clones, about nine tenths seen once; the top ten hold around 1.7%. Sequencing input: PBMCs or T cells enriched from blood (not recorded which). These receptor sequences come from a man aged 40-50 years who had recovered from COVID-19. Each CDR3 is given with its conserved first and last residue.

>15|TRBV7-9|TRBJ2-5
CASSFGGGAAETQYF
>11|TRBV6-5|TRBJ2-7
CANTGGDEQYF
>14|TRBV5-1|TRBJ2-3
CASSSTVQGDTQYF
>14|TRBV6-5|TRBJ2-3
CASKRGYQSDTQYF
>15|TRBV1|TRBJ1-4
CTSSDRGLFDEKLFF
>13|TRBV6-5|TRBJ2-7
CASSYGRDREQYF
>19|TRBV7-6|TRBJ2-1
CASSENRYTERVRHNEQFF
>17|TRBV6-1|TRBJ2-5
CASRKGRDRGFFETQYF
>16|TRBV6-1|TRBJ1-3
CASSARTGSSGNTIYF
>14|TRBV5-4|TRBJ1-5
CASSLDRGDQPQHF
>15|TRBV11-2|TRBJ2-5
CASSLEVGGQETQYF
>15|TRBV7-6|TRBJ2-2
CASSFGRGHTGELFF
>14|TRBV7-2|TRBJ2-1
CASSPWTRGEEQFF
>15|TRBV15|TRBJ2-7
CATSRDQREAHEQYF
>16|TRBV5-1|TRBJ2-7
CASSLGDSRSSYEQYF
>14|TRBV7-2|TRBJ2-2
CASSPNGLPGELFF
>14|TRBV2|TRBJ1-1
CASREGTGNTEAFF
>13|TRBV3-1/TRBV3-2|TRBJ1-1
CASSQGEDTEAFF
>13|TRBV5-1|TRBJ1-6
CASREAGDSPLHF
>14|TRBV19|TRBJ2-7
CASSRTGGSYEQYF
>16|TRBV5-4|TRBJ2-7
CASSTELDTSAYEQYF
>14|TRBV5-1|TRBJ1-1
CASSSLTGSAEAFF
>15|TRBV9|TRBJ2-1
CASSVGSSSYNEQFF
>14|TRBV10-3|TRBJ2-5
CAISESTGQETQYF
>16|TRBV2|TRBJ2-7
CASSPGLAGVGYEQYF
>16|TRBV28|TRBJ2-3
CASSFWGGEVADTQYF
>15|TRBV11-2|TRBJ2-5
CASSSSGAYQETQYF
>14|TRBV14|TRBJ2-7
CASSQDTRGYEQYF
>20|TRBV2|TRBJ1-6
CASSPPRDRVSEGTDSPLHF
>16|TRBV6-5|TRBJ2-2
CASSYRTSVNTGELFF
>13|TRBV30|TRBJ1-2
CAWGGQANYGYTF